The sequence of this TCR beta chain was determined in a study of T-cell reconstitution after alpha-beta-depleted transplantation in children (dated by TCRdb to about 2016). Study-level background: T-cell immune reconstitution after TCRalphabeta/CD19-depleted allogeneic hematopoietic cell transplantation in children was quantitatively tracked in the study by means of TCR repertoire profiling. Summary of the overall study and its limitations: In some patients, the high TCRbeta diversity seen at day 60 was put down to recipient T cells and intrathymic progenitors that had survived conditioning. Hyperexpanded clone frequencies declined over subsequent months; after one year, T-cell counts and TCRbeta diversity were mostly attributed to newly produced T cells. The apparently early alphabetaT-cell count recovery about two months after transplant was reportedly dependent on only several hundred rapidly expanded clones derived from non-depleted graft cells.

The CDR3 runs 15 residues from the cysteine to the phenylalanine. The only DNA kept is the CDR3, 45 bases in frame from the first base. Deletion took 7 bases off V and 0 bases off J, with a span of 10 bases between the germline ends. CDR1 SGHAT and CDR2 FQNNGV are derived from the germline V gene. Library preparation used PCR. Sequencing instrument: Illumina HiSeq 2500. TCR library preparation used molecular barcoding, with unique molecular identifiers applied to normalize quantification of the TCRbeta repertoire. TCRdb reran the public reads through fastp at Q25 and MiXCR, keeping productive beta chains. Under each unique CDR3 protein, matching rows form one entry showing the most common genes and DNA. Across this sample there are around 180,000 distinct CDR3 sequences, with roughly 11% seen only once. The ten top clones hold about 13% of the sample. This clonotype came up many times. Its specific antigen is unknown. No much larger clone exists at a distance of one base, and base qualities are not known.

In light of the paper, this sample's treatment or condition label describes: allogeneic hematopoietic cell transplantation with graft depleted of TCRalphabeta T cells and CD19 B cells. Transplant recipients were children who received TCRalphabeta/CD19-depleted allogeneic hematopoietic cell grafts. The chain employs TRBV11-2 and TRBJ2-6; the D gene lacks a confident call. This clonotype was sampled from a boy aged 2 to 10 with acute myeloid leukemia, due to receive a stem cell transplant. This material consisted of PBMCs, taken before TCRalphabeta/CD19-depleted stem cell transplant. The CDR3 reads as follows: CASTPLLSGANVLTF. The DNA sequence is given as TGTGCCAGCACCCCTCTCCTCTCTGGGGCCAACGTCCTGACTTTC.